A selection of T cell receptor beta chains follows, all from one sample in a study of blood T cell repertoires in COVID-19. Some clones are missing from TCRdb's copy, which holds only in-frame ones; the method was immunoSEQ multiplex PCR. The sample has around 210,000 clones; 85% are singletons. Sequenced material: peripheral blood. The receptor source for this set is a man aged 45-65 years with COVID-19, enrolled during active disease. CDR3s include the opening cysteine and the closing phenylalanine or tryptophan. D genes are given only for firm matches. The size of a clone is reported for some rows only, either as once, few or many, or as a class for expanded clones.

v_gene: TRBV6-2/TRBV6-3; abundance: -; d_gene: -; j_gene: TRBJ1-1; CDR3aa: CASSQLPMNTEAFF; CDR3nt: TGTGCCAGCAGTCAACTACCAATGAACACTGAAGCTTTCTTT
v_gene: TRBV25-1; abundance: -; d_gene: TRBD2; j_gene: TRBJ2-5; CDR3aa: CASSDVLAGGPQYF; CDR3nt: TGTGCCAGCAGTGATGTACTAGCGGGGGGTCCCCAGTACTTC
v_gene: TRBV2; abundance: few; d_gene: TRBD1; j_gene: TRBJ2-3; CDR3aa: CASTDDRAPSTDTQYF; CDR3nt: TGTGCCAGCACCGACGACAGGGCCCCTAGCACAGATACGCAGTATTTT
v_gene: TRBV7-3; abundance: -; d_gene: -; j_gene: TRBJ1-2; CDR3aa: CASSSGGSNYGYTF; CDR3nt: TGTGCCAGCAGCTCCGGTGGTTCTAACTATGGCTACACCTTC
v_gene: TRBV5-1; abundance: -; d_gene: -; j_gene: TRBJ2-3; CDR3aa: CASSQGTEDTQYF; CDR3nt: TGCGCCAGCAGCCAGGGGACCGAGGATACGCAGTATTTT
v_gene: TRBV27; abundance: -; d_gene: TRBD1; j_gene: TRBJ1-6; CDR3aa: CASRGQGMSYNSPLHF; CDR3nt: TGTGCCAGCAGGGGACAGGGCATGTCCTATAATTCACCCCTCCACTTT
v_gene: TRBV3-1/TRBV3-2; abundance: -; d_gene: TRBD2; j_gene: TRBJ2-1; CDR3aa: CASSQVTRGGNNEQFF; CDR3nt: TGTGCCAGCAGCCAAGTGACGCGGGGGGGGAACAATGAGCAGTTCTTC
v_gene: TRBV29-1; abundance: few; d_gene: -; j_gene: TRBJ2-7; CDR3aa: CSVDRGNEQYF; CDR3nt: TGCAGCGTTGACCGAGGGAACGAGCAGTACTTC
v_gene: TRBV7-2; abundance: -; d_gene: TRBD1; j_gene: TRBJ2-2; CDR3aa: CASRRTGANTGELFF; CDR3nt: TGTGCCAGCAGGAGGACAGGCGCGAACACCGGGGAGCTGTTTTTT
v_gene: TRBV29-1; abundance: -; d_gene: -; j_gene: TRBJ1-6; CDR3aa: CSVEEVGNSPLHF; CDR3nt: TGCAGCGTTGAAGAAGTGGGCAATTCACCCCTCCACTTT
v_gene: TRBV5-1; abundance: -; d_gene: TRBD2; j_gene: TRBJ2-1; CDR3aa: CASSLSTSGTHEQFF; CDR3nt: TGCGCCAGCAGCTTGTCCACTAGCGGGACCCATGAGCAGTTCTTC
v_gene: TRBV29-1; abundance: -; d_gene: TRBD2; j_gene: TRBJ2-5; CDR3aa: CSVVLLAGAVETQYF; CDR3nt: TGCAGCGTTGTCCTTCTAGCGGGGGCGGTGGAGACCCAGTACTTC
v_gene: TRBV29-1; abundance: -; d_gene: -; j_gene: TRBJ1-3; CDR3aa: CSVEEIGSSGNTIYF; CDR3nt: TGCAGCGTTGAAGAGATCGGGTCCTCTGGAAACACCATATATTTT
v_gene: TRBV19; abundance: -; d_gene: -; j_gene: TRBJ2-4; CDR3aa: CASSIIRQGLEIQYF; CDR3nt: TGTGCCAGTAGTATTATTCGGCAGGGTCTCGAGATTCAGTACTTC
v_gene: TRBV11-2; abundance: -; d_gene: TRBD1; j_gene: TRBJ1-1; CDR3aa: CASSFGDRAAFF; CDR3nt: TGTGCCAGCAGCTTTGGGGACAGGGCAGCTTTCTTT
v_gene: TRBV24-1; abundance: -; d_gene: TRBD1; j_gene: TRBJ1-2; CDR3aa: CATSRTGSGYTF; CDR3nt: TGTGCCACCAGCCGGACAGGGAGTGGCTACACCTTC
v_gene: TRBV9; abundance: once; d_gene: -; j_gene: TRBJ2-3; CDR3aa: CASSVEDRLSTDTQYF; CDR3nt: TGTGCCAGCAGCGTAGAAGACAGACTCAGCACAGATACGCAGTATTTT